A single sample gave rise to the 31 T cell receptor beta chains below, sequenced in a study of T-cell memory formation after mild COVID-19. TCRdb used MiXCR to reprocess the 5' RACE reads, holding one entry per CDR3 protein. The sample shows 49,000 or so distinct CDR3 sequences, around 7% of them seen only once. Sequenced sample: PBMCs or a T cell subset sorted from them (not recorded which). The receptor set was obtained from a young man who had mild COVID-19 (a few samples of this study predate the infection). Cell type and time point are not known.

This clonotype has a count of ten or more. The chain is built from TRBV20-1 and TRBJ2-4, with D perhaps matching TRBD2 (6 bases). CDR1 is DFQATT and CDR2 is SNEGSKA in the germline V gene (reference sequence). The CDR3 loop spans 13 amino acids. Trimming took 2 bases from V and 6 from J, leaving 11 bases between them. The CDR3 DNA sequence: TGCAGTGCTAGACCGGAGGGGCCAAACATTCAGTACTTC. This codes for CSARPEGPNIQYF.

This clonotype was detected only a few times. This rearrangement joins TRBV20-1 to TRBJ2-3, with D possibly matching TRBD1 (6 bases). CDR3 length equals 12 residues. The V and J ends lost 5 bases and 4 bases respectively, with 10 bases between them. Germline V CDR1 and CDR2: DFQATT, SNEGSKA (reference sequence). The CDR3 loop reads CSAGNRADTQYF. CDR3 bases: TGCAGTGCTGGAAACAGGGCAGATACGCAGTATTTT.

This clonotype was observed a few times. The chain carries TRBV5-1 and TRBJ2-1; no clear D. In germline, CDR1 is SGHRS, CDR2 YFSETQ. CDR3 size: 12 residues. V was clipped by 0 bases and J by 7 bases, with 5 bases between them. The CDR3 here is CASSLEGNEQFF. CDR3 coding DNA: TGCGCCAGCAGCTTGGAAGGGAATGAGCAGTTCTTC.

The chain has TRBV6-2 or TRBV6-3 and TRBJ2-3; D is undetermined. CDR3 length: 13 amino acids. The germline V and J ends were trimmed by 6 bases and 6 bases, with 13 bases remaining between them. Germline V gene sequence: CDR1 MNHEY, CDR2 SVGEGT. The CDR3 DNA is TGTGCCAGCAGCTACGCAGCATGGGATACGCAGTATTTT. Translation gives CASSYAAWDTQYF.

This chain uses TRBV7-2 with TRBJ2-7, with 8 positions matching TRBD1. CDR1 SGHTA and CDR2 FQGNSA come from the germline V gene. The CDR3 loop spans 15 amino acids. Losses at the gene ends were 1 base for V and 0 bases for J; bases not matched to a gene: 2. The CDR3 sequence is CASSLVGTGSYEQYF. The CDR3 region has the DNA TGTGCCAGCAGCTTAGTAGGGACAGGCTCCTACGAGCAGTACTTC.

This sequence joins TRBV12-3 or TRBV12-4 and TRBJ2-5; 9 bases are a match to TRBD2. After removal of 7 bases from V and 7 bases from J, the junction contained 10 bases not matched to a gene. The CDR3 is 14 residues long. The CDR3 sequence is CASMRGLAKGTQYF. The CDR3 bases are TGTGCCAGCATGAGGGGACTAGCTAAGGGGACCCAGTACTTC.

The rearrangement uses TRBV3-1 and TRBJ2-1; 11 nucleotides agree with TRBD1. The CDR3 totals 16 residues. Per germline, CDR1 LGHDT and CDR2 YNNKEL (reference sequence). V shed 4 bases and J 4 bases; nucleotides not matched to a gene: 6. CDR3 in DNA: TGTGCCAGCAGCCGTGGACAGGGGGCGGGATACAATGAGCAGTTCTTC. Residues: CASSRGQGAGYNEQFF.

This clonotype was counted a few times. This chain connects TRBV25-1 to TRBJ2-3; D remains ambiguous. The germline V gene encodes CDR1 MGHDK and CDR2 SYGVNS. Trimming cost V 6 bases and J 4 bases, with 8 bases left between them. This CDR3 spans 12 amino acids. The DNA of the CDR3 is TGTGCCAGCAGGGATTTCTCAGATACGCAGTATTTT. Its protein is CASRDFSDTQYF.

This clonotype was observed many times. This chain uses TRBV7-2 with TRBJ2-3; 12 bases are a match to TRBD2. CDR1 is SGHTA, CDR2 FQGNSA, per germline. J gave up 4 bases and V 4 bases, and 6 bases lay outside the gene matches. This CDR3 has 16 amino acids. The CDR3 DNA sequence: TGTGCCAGCAGCTCCCGACTAGCGGGGGCCGCAGATACGCAGTATTTT. Translating gives CASSSRLAGAADTQYF.

The chain uses TRBV11-2 and TRBJ1-4, with D perhaps matching TRBD1 (6 bases). Trimming took off 4 bases at V and 8 bases at J, with 11 bases between the two ends. The CDR3 covers 13 residues. The germline CDR1 and CDR2 sequences are SGHAT and FQNNGV. CDR3 sequence: CASSYRVDEKLFF. The DNA of the CDR3 is TGTGCCAGCAGCTACAGGGTTGACGAAAAACTGTTTTTT.

This clonotype has just a few counts. The J gene is TRBJ2-7, the V gene TRBV3-1, with 10 bases that match TRBD1. V trimming: 1 base; J trimming: 6 bases; junction bases outside the gene matches: 6. The CDR3 consists of 15 residues. The germline gives CDR1 LGHDT, CDR2 YNNKEL (reference sequence). For the CDR3, the DNA is TGTGCCAGCAGCCAAGGCCCCGGGACAGGGGCCGAGCAGTACTTC. As protein: CASSQGPGTGAEQYF.

This clonotype appeared many times. The chain uses TRBV24-1 and TRBJ2-3; D is unclear. Germline-derived CDR1 and CDR2 are KGHDR and SFDVKD. Trimming stripped 9 bases from V and 2 bases from J, with 8 bases between. The CDR3 runs to 12 residues. The CDR3 here is CATQKDTDTQYF. The CDR3 nucleotides read TGTGCCACCCAGAAGGACACAGATACGCAGTATTTT.

The chain's CDR3 is CASRPFYSQETQYF. The CDR3 DNA is TGTGCCAGCAGGCCGTTTTACAGCCAAGAGACCCAGTACTTC. The V gene is TRBV27, the J gene TRBJ2-5; D is ambiguous. The CDR3 covers 14 residues. V gave up 6 bases and J gave up 1 base, with 12 bases separating them. Per germline, CDR1 MNHEY and CDR2 SMNVEV (reference sequence).

At least ten counts were recorded for this clonotype. The chain carries TRBV29-1 and TRBJ2-1, with TRBD2 matching over 7 bases. The CDR3 runs 13 residues. Per the germline V gene, CDR1 is SQVTM and CDR2 is ANQGSEA. The ends lost 3 bases at V and 6 bases at J; junction bases unmatched: 5. CDR3 region: CSVDLAGGNEQFF. Written as DNA, the CDR3 is TGCAGCGTTGATTTAGCGGGCGGCAATGAGCAGTTCTTC.

This clonotype occurred many times. The gene calls are TRBV3-1 and TRBJ2-2; D ambiguous. CDR1 LGHDT and CDR2 YNNKEL come from the germline V gene (reference sequence). This CDR3 is built from 16 residues. V lost 0 bases and J 4 bases, leaving 12 bases between the germline ends. The CDR3 is CASSQDLSAVTGELFF. CDR3 coding DNA: TGTGCCAGCAGCCAAGATTTATCGGCGGTCACCGGGGAGCTGTTTTTT. Using reference TRBV3-1 and TRBJ2-2 for the parts outside the CDR3, the full variable domain is DTAVSQTPKYLVTQMGNDKSIKCEQNLGHDTMYWYKQDSKKFLKIMFSYNNKELIINETVPNRFSPKSPDKAHLNLHINSLELGDSAVYFCASSQDLSAVTGELFFGEGSRLTVL.

This clonotype was observed a handful of times. V is TRBV5-4 and J is TRBJ2-7, with 11 nucleotides matching TRBD1. This CDR3 contains 15 residues. The germline V gene has CDR1 SGHNT and CDR2 YYREEE (reference sequence). Trimming took 4 bases from V and 4 from J; bases not matched to a gene: 7. The CDR3, as DNA: TGTGCCAGCAGCCAAGGGGACAGGGGGAGGTACGAGCAGTACTTC. Amino acid sequence: CASSQGDRGRYEQYF.

This clonotype has more than one count but fewer than ten. V is TRBV5-1 and J is TRBJ2-1; D not certain. The CDR3 length is 12 residues. Germline loops: CDR1 SGHRS, CDR2 YFSETQ. The ends were cut back, 4 bases at V and 6 bases at J, with 8 bases in the middle. CDR3 in amino acids: CASSPYSNEQFF. DNA of the CDR3: TGCGCCAGCAGCCCTTACTCCAATGAGCAGTTCTTC.

In its sample, this clonotype was seen a few times. The V and J genes are TRBV5-1 and TRBJ1-1; tentative D call: TRBD1 (5 bases). Germline values: CDR1 SGHRS, CDR2 YFSETQ. The CDR3 is 14 residues long. Trimming left V 2 bases short and J 5 bases short, with 13 bases between. The CDR3 nucleotides read TGCGCCAGCAGCTTCAGTGCAGGGCGTACTGAAGCTTTCTTT. Its translation: CASSFSAGRTEAFF.

The V call is TRBV3-1, the J call TRBJ2-7, with 11 bases fitting TRBD2. CDR1 is LGHDT, CDR2 YNNKEL, per germline (reference sequence). CDR3 length: 15 residues. J was trimmed by 0 bases and V by 6 bases; bases with no gene match: 4. CDR3 sequence: CASRLAGGVSYEQYF. The CDR3 region has the DNA TGTGCCAGCAGGCTAGCGGGGGGAGTCTCCTACGAGCAGTACTTC.

V usage is TRBV5-6 and J usage is TRBJ2-1, with TRBD2 matching 9 bases. CDR1 is SGHDT, CDR2 YYEEEE, per germline. The CDR3 runs 16 residues. V lost 0 bases, J lost 7 bases, and 8 bases stayed unmatched. CDR3 region: CASSLAPAGGTNEQFF. The CDR3 region has the DNA TGTGCCAGCAGCTTGGCCCCTGCGGGGGGGACGAATGAGCAGTTCTTC.

The chain joins TRBV5-4 to TRBJ2-7, with D possibly matching TRBD1 (6 bases). Germline V gene sequence: CDR1 SGHNT, CDR2 YYREEE (reference sequence). Trimming shortened V by 4 bases and J by 1 base, and 15 bases separated the two germline ends. The CDR3 spans 15 residues. CDR3: CASSRRTVQSYEQYF. As DNA, the CDR3 is TGTGCCAGCAGCCGTCGGACAGTTCAGTCCTACGAGCAGTACTTC.

The CDR3 DNA follows: TGTGCCAGCAGCTTCTGGAACGGGGGGGCTGGAGATACGCAGTATTTT. It specifies CASSFWNGGAGDTQYF. The chain is built from TRBV5-4 and TRBJ2-3; 8 bases line up with TRBD2. V was pared by 2 bases and J by 5 bases, with 10 bases of the junction left unmatched. This CDR3 has 16 amino acids. Germline V gives CDR1 SGHNT, CDR2 YYREEE (reference sequence). The variable domain in full, completed from reference TRBV5-4 and TRBJ2-3, reads ETGVTQSPTHLIKTRGQQVTLRCSSQSGHNTVSWYQQALGQGPQFIFQYYREEENGRGNFPPRFSGLQFPNYSSELNVNALELDDSALYLCASSFWNGGAGDTQYFGPGTRLTVL.

This clonotype was detected many times. The genes are TRBV5-1 and TRBJ2-5; D is unclear. The CDR3 loop spans 12 amino acids. Germline-derived CDR1 and CDR2 are SGHRS and YFSETQ. The V end was cut by 0 bases, the J end by 5 bases, with 5 bases between. The CDR3 sequence is CASSLEQETQYF. The CDR3 DNA sequence: TGCGCCAGCAGCTTGGAACAGGAGACCCAGTACTTC.

At least ten counts were recorded for this clonotype. V gene TRBV10-3 combines with J gene TRBJ2-2; no clear D. The V end was cut by 7 bases, the J end by 1 base, with 13 bases between. From germline, CDR1 is ENHRY and CDR2 SYGVKD. This CDR3 has 15 amino acids. CDR3 protein: CAITTQDVNTGELFF. The CDR3 DNA follows: TGTGCCATCACTACTCAAGACGTGAACACCGGGGAGCTGTTTTTT.

V and J are TRBV4-2 and TRBJ2-2; possibly TRBD1 for D (6 bases). This CDR3 spans 13 amino acids. Germline values: CDR1 LGHNA, CDR2 YNFKEQ. Trimming left V 3 bases short and J 6 bases short, with 8 bases between. The CDR3 reads CASSHRGSGELFF. The CDR3, as DNA: TGTGCCAGCAGCCACAGGGGTTCCGGGGAGCTGTTTTTT.

This clonotype has just a few counts. This sequence joins TRBV5-1 and TRBJ2-5; 12 bases agree with TRBD2. This CDR3 region has 17 residues. With V trimmed by 5 bases and J by 5 bases, 13 bases remained unmatched. The V gene's germline CDR1 is SGHRS and CDR2 YFSETQ. This CDR3 reads CASRPGASGGAWETQYF. In nucleotides, the CDR3 is TGCGCCAGCAGACCTGGGGCTAGCGGGGGGGCTTGGGAGACCCAGTACTTC. Using reference TRBV5-1 and TRBJ2-5 for the parts outside the CDR3, the full variable domain is KAGVTQTPRYLIKTRGQQVTLSCSPISGHRSVSWYQQTPGQGLQFLFEYFSETQRNKGNFPGRFSGRQFSNSRSEMNVSTLELGDSALYLCASRPGASGGAWETQYFGPGTRLLVL.

This clonotype was counted between two and nine times. V is TRBV6-2 or TRBV6-3 and J is TRBJ2-1; D is unresolved. V lost 11 bases to trimming and J lost 5 bases, with 22 bases between them. The CDR3 is made up of 15 amino acids. The germline gives CDR1 MNHEY, CDR2 SVGEGT. The CDR3 here is CAVRRTPVVDNEQFF. CDR3 nucleotide sequence: TGTGCCGTTCGCCGGACCCCAGTAGTAGACAATGAGCAGTTCTTC.

Many counts were recorded for this clonotype. The rearrangement links TRBV11-2 to TRBJ2-7; no reliable D call. Looked up from germline, CDR1 is SGHAT and CDR2 is FQNNGV. The CDR3 is made up of 14 amino acids. Trimming took 1 base from V and 0 from J, leaving 7 bases between them. CDR3 residues: CASSLAANSYEQYV. The CDR3 region has the DNA TGTGCCAGCAGCTTAGCTGCTAACTCCTACGAGCAGTACGTC.

In this sample, this clonotype turned up many times. V and J are TRBV5-1 and TRBJ2-7, with 8 bases matching TRBD2. Per germline, CDR1 SGHRS and CDR2 YFSETQ. This CDR3 contains 13 residues. With 3 bases clipped from V and 5 bases from J, the junction kept 4 bases outside the gene matches. The DNA for the CDR3 is TGCGCCAGCAGCTATAGCGGGGAGAACGAGCAGTACTTC. This sequence encodes CASSYSGENEQYF.

The chain combines TRBV10-2 with TRBJ1-6; D remains ambiguous. Trimming pared 6 bases from V and 7 bases from J, leaving 10 bases between. The V gene's germline CDR1 is WSHSY and CDR2 SAAADI. The CDR3 consists of 13 residues. DNA for the CDR3: TGCGCCAGCAGGGCGGACGGGAATTCACCCCTCCACTTT. Protein: CASRADGNSPLHF.

On this clonotype: A read error may account for a junction end that differs from germline. V gene TRBV4-2 combines with J gene TRBJ2-7, with D perhaps matching TRBD1 (6 bases). CDR1 LGHNA and CDR2 YNFKEQ come from the germline V gene. This CDR3 spans 13 amino acids. Written as DNA, the CDR3 is TGTGCCAGCAGCTTAGAGAGAGGATCAGGGGTTTCTTTC. This encodes CASSLERGSGVSF.